This T cell receptor beta chain was identified during a study of blood T cell repertoires in COVID-19. Study details: The origin of the acute and convalescent COVID-19 samples was the United States, Italy and Spain. Sources were T cells, B-cell-depleted T cells, or PBMCs; the material itself was cDNA or gDNA.

The germline V and J ends were trimmed by 1 base and 6 bases, with 9 bases remaining between them. The CDR3 is made up of 13 amino acids. Germline CDR1 and CDR2: SGHTA and FQGNSA. Some clones are missing from TCRdb's copy, which holds only in-frame ones; the method was immunoSEQ multiplex PCR. The table records some 40,000 clones, 84% of them present only once. This chain links TRBV7-2 with TRBJ1-1; maybe TRBD1 (5 bases). Sample: peripheral blood. The clonotype was recovered from a middle-aged man with active or convalescent COVID-19. CDR3 nucleotides: TGTGCCAGCAGCTTAGATCAGGGCGCTGAAGCTTTCTTT. Protein sequence: CASSLDQGAEAFF.